This T cell receptor (beta chain) appears in the sequencing data of a study of T cells in Graves' hyperthyroidism and ophthalmopathy. Regarding the study as a whole: Most expanded thyroid clonotypes above 0.001 recurred in blood.

A note on this clonotype: Its antigen is not identified.

Calling Graves' hyperthyroidism stable meant ophthalmopathy did not progress within 18 months. Patients were aged 18 to 65, had disease duration under 2 months, and had newly diagnosed hyperthyroidism. The diagnostic basis comprised clinical symptoms, serum thyroxine and TRAb, thyroid ultrasound and orbital computed tomography. CDR3 length equals 15 residues. V dropped 0 bases and J dropped 2; count of bases not matched to a gene: 2. Germline V lookup: CDR1 SGHNT, CDR2 YYREEE (reference sequence). RNA transcripts yielded amplified TCR beta CDR3 regions. First-round RT-PCR targeting the TCR CDR3 was performed with the HTBI primer set. In TCRdb, the multiplex PCR reads were re-called with MiXCR into one record per CDR3 protein. The sample has hundreds of thousands of distinct CDR3 sequences, approximately 14% seen once.

The sample taken for sequencing was blood. This receptor was obtained from a woman under 30 with Graves' hyperthyroidism. This chain connects TRBV5-4 to TRBJ2-1, with TRBD1 matching 7 bases. DNA of the CDR3: TGTGCCAGCAGCTTGGCAACAGGGGCCTACAATGAGCAGTTCTTC. Amino acids: CASSLATGAYNEQFF.